This T cell receptor beta chain was observed in a study of PD-L1 blockade in urothelial cancer. For the study at large: Enrolled patients had been treated previously with 0 to 3 chemotherapy regimens. The study recovered a median of roughly 140,000 T cells per blood sample.

Assay: immunoSEQ multiplex PCR; the TCRdb copy retains only in-frame clones and omits some. The sample has 45,000 or so clones; more than 75% are singletons. Disease in patients was locally advanced or metastatic urothelial carcinoma. The length of the CDR3 is 14 residues. CDR1 is MDHEN, CDR2 SYDVKM, per germline. V gave up 6 bases and J gave up 6 bases, with 15 bases separating them. A few counts support this clone. This clonotype was obtained from a man in his 70s with urothelial cancer. This chain links TRBV28 with TRBJ1-5, with no clear D. The source was PBMCs, collected around atezolizumab (anti-PD-L1) treatment. CDR3 amino acids: CASSPLDVGQPQHF. In nucleotides, the CDR3 is TGTGCCAGCAGCCCCTTAGATGTTGGTCAGCCCCAGCATTTT.